This TCR beta chain was captured in a study of blood T cell repertoires in COVID-19. Study information: Sites in the United States, Italy and Spain provided acute and convalescent COVID-19 samples. PBMCs, B-cell-depleted T cells, or T cells were the source of the cDNA or gDNA that made up the material.

Germline V gene data show CDR1 as ENHRY and CDR2 as SYGVKD. V was trimmed by 0 bases and J by 4 bases, leaving 12 bases between them. This CDR3 is 16 amino acids long. Measured with immunoSEQ multiplex PCR; TCRdb has only the in-frame clones, and not every one. The sample has about 86,000 clones, approximately 79% seen once. J is TRBJ2-2 and V is TRBV10-3; TRBD1 is a possible D gene (6 bases). This clonotype was sampled from a man between 65 and 85 years old with acute or convalescent COVID-19. The sample was peripheral blood. The CDR3 coding sequence is TGTGCCATCAGTGAGTCGACACAGGGTGGCACCGGGGAGCTGTTTTTT. Its protein product is CAISESTQGGTGELFF.